This T cell receptor beta chain came from a study of blood T cells in healthy people across ages. Alongside a J-beta primer mix, a sample-barcoded 5' primer served in a second PCR lasting about 7 to 12 cycles. In TCRdb, the 5' RACE reads were re-called with MiXCR into one record per CDR3 protein. The profile shows approximately 850,000 distinct CDR3 sequences, 40% to 50% of them singletons. CDR1 is SQVTM and CDR2 is ANQGSEA in the germline V gene. Trimming cost V 6 bases and J 5 bases, with 13 bases left between them. The CDR3 contains 13 residues. This TCR came from a man in his fifties or sixties in good health. V and J are TRBV29-1 and TRBJ1-4; a possible D gene is TRBD1 (5 bases). The sequencing sample was made of blood. The CDR3 bases are TGCAGCGTGCACAGGATCTCAAATGAAAAACTGTTTTTT. This sequence encodes CSVHRISNEKLFF.